Presented here are 17 T cell receptor beta chains from one specimen sequenced in a study of blood T cell repertoires in COVID-19. Profiling relied on immunoSEQ multiplex PCR, and the TCRdb table lists in-frame clones only, not all of them. The sample records approximately 170,000 clones, about 81% being singletons. Sequencing input: peripheral blood. The receptors were gathered from a man aged 60 to 75 with active or convalescent COVID-19.

CDR3 protein: CASSDLGGSHGAQYF. Written as DNA, the CDR3 is TGCGCCAGCAGTGACTTGGGCGGGAGCCATGGGGCCCAGTACTTC. The V and J genes are TRBV10-1 and TRBJ2-5, with 7 nucleotides matching TRBD2. The CDR3 totals 15 residues. The J segment lost 9 bases and the V segment lost 3 bases, leaving 13 bases of the junction unmatched. CDR1 is WNHNN and CDR2 is SYGVQD in the germline V gene (reference sequence).

The V gene is TRBV18, the J gene TRBJ1-1, with D uncertain. This CDR3 contains 16 residues. Germline CDR1 and CDR2: KGHSH and LQKENI. V lost 3 bases to trimming and J lost 1 base, with 15 bases between them. The DNA of the CDR3 is TGTGCCAGCTCACCGTTCCGTAGACAAAAGAACACTGAAGCTTTCTTT. Translation gives CASSPFRRQKNTEAFF.

V gene TRBV5-1 combines with J gene TRBJ1-2; D possibly corresponds to TRBD1 (6 bases). Trimming cost V 3 bases and J 0 bases, with 9 bases left between them. This CDR3 has 14 amino acids. Germline V gives CDR1 SGHRS, CDR2 YFSETQ. The CDR3 DNA is TGCGCCAGCAGCTCGGACAGCCCTAACTATGGCTACACCTTC. As protein: CASSSDSPNYGYTF.

The chain carries TRBV28 and TRBJ2-7; perhaps TRBD2 as D (6 bases). This CDR3 has 16 residues. In germline, CDR1 is MDHEN, CDR2 SYDVKM. Trimming stripped 6 bases from V and 3 bases from J, with 21 bases between. The CDR3 protein is CASRLSRSSALYEQYF. CDR3 DNA: TGTGCCAGCAGGCTCTCGAGGTCTAGCGCTCTCTACGAGCAGTACTTC.

The chain uses TRBV11-2 and TRBJ2-2, with 7 bases identical to TRBD2. This CDR3 has 15 amino acids. With V trimmed by 1 base and J by 2 bases, 1 base remained unmatched. Per the germline V gene, CDR1 is SGHAT and CDR2 is FQNNGV. The CDR3 nucleotides read TGTGCCAGCAGCTTAGGGGACTATAACACCGGGGAGCTGTTTTTT. Amino acids: CASSLGDYNTGELFF. The full variable domain, rest sourced from reference TRBV11-2 and TRBJ2-2, is EAGVAQSPRYKIIEKRQSVAFWCNPISGHATLYWYQQILGQGPKLLIQFQNNGVVDDSQLPKDRFSAERLKGVDSTLKIQPAKLEDSAVYLCASSLGDYNTGELFFGEGSRLTVL.

The rearrangement links TRBV4-1 to TRBJ1-5; D unresolved. The CDR3 has 14 residues. Germline V gives CDR1 MGHRA, CDR2 YSYEKL. With 4 bases removed from V and 2 bases from J, the gap between germline ends came to 9 bases. DNA of the CDR3: TGCGCCAGCAGCCGGGTCGGAGGCAATCAGCCCCAGCATTTT. Translating it yields CASSRVGGNQPQHF.

The rearrangement uses TRBV5-1 and TRBJ1-2, with D uncertain. V was clipped by 4 bases and J by 8 bases, with 15 bases between them. In germline, CDR1 is SGHRS, CDR2 YFSETQ. The CDR3 totals 13 residues. The CDR3 protein is CASSPRNGEGYTF. CDR3 DNA sequence: TGCGCCAGCAGCCCCCGAAACGGGGAGGGCTACACCTTC.

CDR3 residues: CASSTSGGHNQPQHF. In DNA form, the CDR3 reads TGTGCCAGCAGCACATCAGGGGGACACAATCAGCCCCAGCATTTT. The chain employs TRBV5-8 and TRBJ1-5, with 7 bases aligning to TRBD1. Looked up from germline, CDR1 is SGHTS and CDR2 is YDEGEE. The CDR3 runs 15 residues. V lost 4 bases, J lost 3 bases, and 7 bases stayed unmatched.

V usage is TRBV11-1 and J usage is TRBJ1-1; TRBD1 matches 9 bases. With 5 bases clipped from V and 4 bases from J, the junction kept 8 bases outside the gene matches. The germline V gene encodes CDR1 SGHAT and CDR2 FQDESV (reference sequence). The CDR3 runs to 15 residues. CDR3 coding DNA: TGTGCCAGCAGCCCCACGACAGGGGGATCCACTGAAGCTTTCTTT. Amino acid sequence: CASSPTTGGSTEAFF.

The rearrangement joins TRBV28 to TRBJ2-3; 14 positions agree with TRBD2. The CDR3 contains 15 residues. CDR1 MDHEN and CDR2 SYDVKM come from the germline V gene. With 6 bases clipped from V and 7 bases from J, the junction kept 6 bases outside the gene matches. CDR3 residues: CASSQGLAGAYTQYF. CDR3 coding DNA: TGTGCCAGCAGCCAGGGACTAGCGGGAGCGTATACGCAGTATTTT.

The CDR3 nucleotides read TGTGCCAGCTCACCTGCGGCCTACGAGCAGTACTTC. It translates to CASSPAAYEQYF. The V and J genes are TRBV18 and TRBJ2-7, with D uncertain. The V gene's germline CDR1 is KGHSH and CDR2 LQKENI. This CDR3 has 12 amino acids. V lost 3 bases to trimming and J lost 2 bases, with 5 bases between them.

The V call is TRBV2, the J call TRBJ1-2; 9 bases fit TRBD1. CDR3 size: 13 residues. Germline lookup yields CDR1 SNHLY and CDR2 FYNNEI. The trim removed 9 bases at V and 2 bases at J, leaving 4 bases unmatched. CDR3 in DNA: TGTGCCAGTTCGGGACAGGGAAACTATGGCTACACCTTC. This encodes CASSGQGNYGYTF. Variable domain in full (rest from reference TRBV2 and TRBJ1-2): EPEVTQTPSHQVTQMGQEVILRCVPISNHLYFYWYRQILGQKVEFLVSFYNNEISEKSEIFDDQFSVERPDGSNFTLKIRSTKLEDSAMYFCASSGQGNYGYTFGSGTRLTVV.

The V gene is TRBV2, the J gene TRBJ1-5; D perhaps matches TRBD1 (6 bases). This CDR3 is built from 13 residues. Germline lookup yields CDR1 SNHLY and CDR2 FYNNEI. V shed 8 bases and J shed 3 bases, with 11 bases lying between them. The CDR3 reads CASLRDTNQPQHF. For the CDR3, the DNA is TGTGCCAGCCTTAGGGACACCAATCAGCCCCAGCATTTT.

The chain is built from TRBV5-4 and TRBJ2-3; 10 positions agree with TRBD2. The ends lost 2 bases at V and 3 bases at J; junction bases unmatched: 6. The CDR3 length is 16 residues. CDR1 and CDR2 from the germline V gene are SGHNT and YYREEE (reference sequence). The CDR3 DNA sequence: TGTGCCAGCAGCTTCCAACAGCGGGGGGGGACAGATACGCAGTATTTT. This gives the protein CASSFQQRGGTDTQYF.

The V call is TRBV2, the J call TRBJ2-2; 8 nucleotides align to TRBD2. Germline V gene data show CDR1 as SNHLY and CDR2 as FYNNEI. This CDR3 is built from 15 residues. Trimming at V came to 6 bases and at J to 4 bases, leaving 7 bases not matched to a gene. The DNA of the CDR3 is TGTGCCAGCAGGCCCTTAGCGGGACTCACCGGGGAGCTGTTTTTT. Amino acids: CASRPLAGLTGELFF.

This clone appeared a few times. This chain connects TRBV7-2 to TRBJ1-2; TRBD1 agrees at 9 bases. Per germline, CDR1 SGHTA and CDR2 FQGNSA. V dropped 3 bases and J dropped 4; count of bases not matched to a gene: 9. CDR3 size: 16 residues. The CDR3 DNA sequence: TGTGCCAGCAGCTTGAATCCGGGACAGGGTTCCTATGGCTACACCTTC. It yields the protein CASSLNPGQGSYGYTF.

The chain couples TRBV7-9 to TRBJ1-4; D not resolved. From germline, CDR1 is SEHNR and CDR2 FQNEAQ (reference sequence). V was trimmed by 4 bases and J by 4 bases, leaving 10 bases between them. This CDR3 region has 14 residues. As DNA, the CDR3 is TGTGCCAGCAGCTCAACCGTACTTAATGAAAAACTGTTTTTT. Protein: CASSSTVLNEKLFF.